This is a list of T cell receptor beta chains from one sample in a study of T-cell reconstitution after alpha-beta-depleted transplantation in children. TCRdb re-called the PCR reads with MiXCR, one entry per CDR3 protein. Found here are approximately 1,000,000 distinct CDR3 sequences, roughly 29% of them singletons; the top ten hold roughly 31%. The source was PBMCs, mostly from graft donor cells, collected 360 days after TCRalphabeta/CD19-depleted stem cell transplant. Source of these receptors: a boy under two years old who had a stem cell transplant for SCID, so the T cells may come from the graft donor. Each CDR3 is given with its conserved first and last residue. A D gene is named only where the DNA matches it firmly. A row's size may be missing; if present it is once, few, many or a size class.

v_gene	j_gene	abundance	d_gene	CDR3nt	CDR3aa
TRBV12-3/TRBV12-4	TRBJ2-1	few	TRBD1	TGTGCCAGCAGCTACATGGACAGGGGCAATGAGCAGTTCTTC	CASSYMDRGNEQFF
TRBV7-2	TRBJ2-7	few	-	TGTGCCAGCAGCTTAGCAGCCTCGAGCTCCTACGAGCAGTACTTC	CASSLAASSSYEQYF
TRBV28	TRBJ1-1	-	-	TGTGCCAGCAGCCCCGGTTTGGGGCGAGCTTTCTTT	CASSPGLGRAFF
TRBV11-2	TRBJ1-2	-	-	TGTGCCAGCAGCTTAGACAGCCGTAGTCTTTATGGCTACACCTTC	CASSLDSRSLYGYTF
TRBV4-1	TRBJ2-2	few	-	TGCGCCAGCAGCCAACGCCTACGGGTCACCGGGGAGCTGTTTTTT	CASSQRLRVTGELFF
TRBV29-1	TRBJ2-7	-	TRBD1	TGCAGCGTTGCCGGACAGGGAAGGAACGAGCAGTACTTC	CSVAGQGRNEQYF
TRBV25-1	TRBJ2-1	-	TRBD2	TGTGCCAGCAGTGAATGGGCTAGCGGAGCCTACAATGAGCAGTTCTTC	CASSEWASGAYNEQFF
TRBV7-3	TRBJ2-1	-	TRBD2	TGTGCCAGCAGCTTAGTCGGGGGGGCCGGTATTAATGAGCAGTTCTTC	CASSLVGGAGINEQFF
TRBV12-3/TRBV12-4	TRBJ1-2	-	-	TGTGCCAGCCAGCAGGCGGCTAACTATGGCTACACCTTC	CASQQAANYGYTF
TRBV7-9	TRBJ2-1	-	-	TGTGCCAGCAGCGGACGGGACGTCTACTCCTACAATGAGCAGTTCTTC	CASSGRDVYSYNEQFF
TRBV29-1	TRBJ1-5	-	-	TGCAGCGTTGCCGACAGGAGCGGCCCCCAGCATTTT	CSVADRSGPQHF
TRBV2	TRBJ2-7	once	-	TGTGCCAGCGTAGGGGGATTCTCCTACGAGCAGTACTTC	CASVGGFSYEQYF
TRBV20-1	TRBJ2-1	-	-	TGCAGTGCTCGGACGGGGGGCCCATTCATTTATGAGCAGTTCTTC	CSARTGGPFIYEQFF
TRBV20-1	TRBJ2-7	few	-	TGCAGTGCCCCGACAAGAACCTACGAGCAGTACTTC	CSAPTRTYEQYF
TRBV6-1	TRBJ2-6	-	-	TGTGCCAGCAGCGACCGACGGAGCTCTGGGGCCAACGTCCTGACTTTC	CASSDRRSSGANVLTF
TRBV28	TRBJ2-7	-	TRBD2	TGTGCCAGCAGTTTACCGGGACTAGGTGGGGTTTACGAGCAGTACTTC	CASSLPGLGGVYEQYF
TRBV12-3/TRBV12-4	TRBJ2-1	-	TRBD2	TGTGCCAGCAGTTCTCTGGAGCGGGGGGGCGGTGAGCAGTTCTTC	CASSSLERGGGEQFF
TRBV5-1	TRBJ1-1	-	TRBD1	TGCGCCAGCAGCTCAGACCTGGGACAGGGTCCCACTGAAGCTTTCTTT	CASSSDLGQGPTEAFF
TRBV19	TRBJ1-5	-	TRBD1	TGTGCCAGTAGTTCGGGGACAGGCCTCAATCAGCCCCAGCATTTT	CASSSGTGLNQPQHF
TRBV6-6	TRBJ2-1	-	-	TGTGCCAGCATTGACAGTTACAATGAGCAGTTCTTC	CASIDSYNEQFF
TRBV4-1	TRBJ1-5	-	-	TGCGCCAGCAGCCAAGATCCGACGGATAGCAATCAGCCCCAGCATTTT	CASSQDPTDSNQPQHF
TRBV20-1	TRBJ2-5	few	-	TGCAGTGCTAGAGATCCCATGGACGAGACCCAGTACTTC	CSARDPMDETQYF
TRBV29-1	TRBJ2-3	few	-	TGCAGCGTTGGGTGGGGGGTTACCACAGATACGCAGTATTTT	CSVGWGVTTDTQYF
TRBV10-1	TRBJ2-7	few	-	TGCGCCAGCAGTGAAGGAGGGGGCCACGAGCAGTACTTC	CASSEGGGHEQYF
TRBV10-3	TRBJ2-1	-	-	TGTGCCATCAGTGGTCCACGGGAGAGCTCCTACAATGAGCAGTTCTTC	CAISGPRESSYNEQFF
TRBV29-1	TRBJ1-1	few	-	TGCAGCGTTGGATTAGACGGAAACACTGAAGCTTTCTTT	CSVGLDGNTEAFF
TRBV6-5	TRBJ2-7	once	-	TGTGCCAGCAGTTACTCGGGGACGGGAGTGAACTACGAGCAGTACTTC	CASSYSGTGVNYEQYF
TRBV11-2	TRBJ1-3	-	-	TGTGCCAGCAGCTGGGGGACTGGCAACACCATATATTTT	CASSWGTGNTIYF
TRBV30	TRBJ2-7	-	TRBD2	TGTGCCTGGAAGGTGGCGGGGGGAAACGAGCAGTACTTC	CAWKVAGGNEQYF
TRBV6-1	TRBJ2-2	-	-	TGTGCCAGCAGCCCATCGGGCCAGCGGCGGCCCACCGGGGAGCTGTTTTTT	CASSPSGQRRPTGELFF
TRBV7-8	TRBJ2-7	-	TRBD2	TGTGCCAGCAGCTTAGGGACTAGCGGGGGCCCTCAGTACGAGCAGTACTTC	CASSLGTSGGPQYEQYF
TRBV29-1	TRBJ2-7	-	TRBD2	TGCAGCGTTGAGGGACTAGCGATGAGCTCCTACGAGCAGTACTTC	CSVEGLAMSSYEQYF
TRBV7-9	TRBJ1-1	few	-	TGTGCCAGCAGCTCCAGAGCAAAGAACACTGAAGCTTTCTTT	CASSSRAKNTEAFF
TRBV5-1	TRBJ2-1	few	TRBD2	TGCGCCAGCAGCCTCCGGCAAACTAGCGCCAGCTCCTACAATGAGCAGTTCTTC	CASSLRQTSASSYNEQFF
TRBV12-3/TRBV12-4	TRBJ2-3	-	-	TGTGCCAGCAGTTTATCGGCTACCCAATCCACAGATACGCAGTATTTT	CASSLSATQSTDTQYF
TRBV5-7	TRBJ1-2	many	-	TGTGCCAGCAGCTACGGGACCGGACCGTATGGCTACACCTTC	CASSYGTGPYGYTF
TRBV20-1	TRBJ2-7	-	-	TGCAGTGCTAGAGATCCCGCGACTTCTCCCTACGAGCAGTACTTC	CSARDPATSPYEQYF
TRBV5-1	TRBJ2-7	-	-	TGCGCCAGCAGCTCAAATATCGGGGCAGGGATTTACGAGCAGTACTTC	CASSSNIGAGIYEQYF
TRBV29-1	TRBJ2-2	few	TRBD1	TGCAGCGTGTGGACAGGGGGAACCGGGGAGCTGTTTTTT	CSVWTGGTGELFF